A single sample gave rise to the 27 T cell receptor beta chains below, sequenced in a study. Using its own MiXCR run on the 5' RACE reads, TCRdb lists one record per CDR3 protein. The data hold tens of thousands of distinct CDR3 sequences, with around 26% observed a single time. The sequenced sample consisted of tumor-infiltrating memory CD4+ T cells sorted from the breast tumor. Specified subset: memory CD4+ T cells, CD4+CD45RO+CD25-. Receptors originate from a female donor with breast cancer.

This chain uses TRBV5-4 with TRBJ2-7; no definite D call. The CDR3 consists of 13 residues. Trimming removed 0 bases at V and 6 bases at J, with 10 bases between. From germline, CDR1 is SGHNT and CDR2 YYREEE (reference sequence). CDR3 sequence reads: CASSLALEREQYF. The CDR3 DNA reads TGTGCCAGCAGCTTGGCTTTGGAGCGCGAGCAGTACTTC.

This chain uses TRBV2 with TRBJ2-7; tentatively, D is TRBD2 (6 bases). Per the germline V gene, CDR1 is SNHLY and CDR2 is FYNNEI. This CDR3 spans 14 amino acids. The germline V and J ends were trimmed by 11 bases and 3 bases, with 20 bases remaining between them. The CDR3: CAAATGTRNYEQYF. The CDR3 DNA reads as TGTGCCGCTGCGACCGGGACTCGAAACTACGAGCAGTACTTC.

This clonotype was observed a few times. J is TRBJ1-1 and V is TRBV6-1; D ambiguous. Germline V CDR1 and CDR2: MNHNS, SASEGT. The CDR3 has 13 amino acids. The ends were cut back, 4 bases at V and 1 base at J, with 7 bases in the middle. CDR3 bases: TGTGCCAGCAGTGTTCAGTGGAACACTGAAGCTTTCTTT. The encoded protein is CASSVQWNTEAFF.

V usage is TRBV19 and J usage is TRBJ1-2; possibly TRBD1 for D (6 bases). The CDR3 has 14 residues. Germline V CDR1 and CDR2: LNHDA, SQIVND (reference sequence). The germline V and J ends were trimmed by 7 bases and 5 bases, with 17 bases remaining between them. The CDR3 sequence is CASNTVGQRYGYTF. Written as DNA, the CDR3 is TGTGCCAGTAATACCGTAGGACAGCGTTATGGCTACACCTTC.

V and J are TRBV20-1 and TRBJ2-5; 7 nucleotides agree with TRBD1. V trimming: 7 bases; J trimming: 4 bases; junction bases outside the gene matches: 9. CDR1 is DFQATT, CDR2 SNEGSKA, per germline (reference sequence). The CDR3 sequence is 13 residues long. The CDR3 region has the DNA TGCAGTGTTCCCGGGACAGCGCCAGAGACCCAGTACTTC. Residues: CSVPGTAPETQYF.

The V gene is TRBV6-1, the J gene TRBJ2-4; D is perhaps TRBD2 (5 bases). Germline assignment: CDR1 MNHNS and CDR2 SASEGT. Trimming shortened V by 4 bases and J by 7 bases, and 14 bases separated the two germline ends. The CDR3 contains 14 residues. The CDR3 DNA reads as TGTGCCAGCAGTGTTTGGGGAGACGCGAACATTCAGTACTTC. Protein: CASSVWGDANIQYF.

This clonotype was counted only a few times. The chain combines TRBV20-1 with TRBJ2-3; 13 nucleotides agree with TRBD2. With 6 bases clipped from V and 1 base from J, the junction kept 10 bases outside the gene matches. Germline V lookup: CDR1 DFQATT, CDR2 SNEGSKA (reference sequence). The CDR3 sequence is 17 residues long. Here the CDR3 reads CSAFTSGGDSGTDTQYF. The CDR3 DNA reads as TGCAGTGCGTTTACTAGCGGGGGGGACTCGGGCACAGATACGCAGTATTTT.

The chain recombines TRBV7-9 with TRBJ1-6, with 8 bases aligning to TRBD1. The CDR3 extends over 14 amino acids. Trimming cost V 11 bases and J 7 bases; bases outside gene matches: 10. Germline CDR1 and CDR2: SEHNR and FQNEAQ (reference sequence). CDR3 amino acids: CAGGSGTGNSPLHF. The CDR3 nucleotides are TGTGCCGGGGGGAGTGGGACAGGAAATTCACCCCTCCACTTT.

This rearrangement joins TRBV7-8 to TRBJ1-1; D remains unclear. This CDR3 is built from 10 residues. The germline CDR1 and CDR2 sequences are SGHVS and FQNEAQ. Trimming took 11 bases from V and 4 from J, leaving 8 bases between them. CDR3: CACGSTEAFF. As DNA, the CDR3 is TGTGCCTGCGGTAGCACTGAAGCTTTCTTT.

This clonotype occurred a few times. This chain connects TRBV24-1 to TRBJ1-1, with D possibly being TRBD1 (6 bases). Trimming removed 7 bases at V and 5 bases at J, with 13 bases between. CDR3 length equals 13 residues. Germline values: CDR1 KGHDR, CDR2 SFDVKD. CDR3 region: CATSDRSETEAFF. The CDR3 DNA sequence: TGTGCCACCAGCGACAGGTCGGAGACTGAAGCTTTCTTT.

This clonotype was counted a few times. The chain combines TRBV10-2 with TRBJ1-1; 9 bases align to TRBD1. The CDR3 length is 14 residues. V gave up 7 bases and J gave up 2 bases; unmatched junction bases: 5. Looked up from germline, CDR1 is WSHSY and CDR2 is SAAADI. The CDR3 DNA reads as TGCGCCAGCACTATGGGACAGGGAAACACTGAAGCTTTCTTT. This translates into CASTMGQGNTEAFF.

This clonotype turned up a few times. The chain recombines TRBV29-1 with TRBJ2-1; D is uncertain. CDR3 size: 12 residues. Per the germline V gene, CDR1 is SQVTM and CDR2 is ANQGSEA. Between the trimmed V and J ends, which lost 3 bases and 3 bases, there was a span of 6 bases. The CDR3 protein is CSVDRSYNEQFF. Written as DNA, the CDR3 is TGCAGCGTTGACCGGAGCTACAATGAGCAGTTCTTC.

Concerning this clonotype: The CDR3 end shows no conserved phenylalanine or tryptophan, and so a read error is likely. The rearrangement links TRBV6-2 or TRBV6-3 to TRBJ1-1; no reliable D call. Germline CDR1 reads MNHEY; CDR2 reads SVGEGT. V lost 4 bases to trimming and J lost 0 bases, with 15 bases between them. The CDR3 loop spans 16 amino acids. The CDR3 sequence: CASSSDLFKMNTEAFL. CDR3 DNA sequence: TGTGCCAGCAGTTCTGACCTGTTCAAAATGAACACTGAAGCTTTCTTA.

This clonotype came up a few times. The CDR3 sequence: CASSWSTSGTYEQYF. In nucleotides, the CDR3 is TGCGCCAGCAGCTGGTCGACTAGCGGGACCTACGAGCAGTACTTC. This chain joins TRBV5-1 and TRBJ2-7, with 11 bases aligning to TRBD2. The V gene end was trimmed by 3 bases and the J gene end by 2 bases; junction bases not matched to a gene: 4. The CDR3 is 15 residues long. Germline CDR1 reads SGHRS; CDR2 reads YFSETQ.

This clonotype occurred a few times. This chain connects TRBV7-9 to TRBJ2-1, with TRBD2 matching over 7 bases. The V gene end was trimmed by 6 bases and the J gene end by 6 bases; junction bases not matched to a gene: 14. The CDR3 totals 16 residues. CDR1 is SEHNR and CDR2 is FQNEAQ in the germline V gene (reference sequence). CDR3 sequence reads: CASSFSRAGLPNEQFF. Here the CDR3 DNA reads TGTGCCAGCAGTTTCTCGCGGGCGGGACTACCCAATGAGCAGTTCTTC.

Concerning this clonotype: The junction does not match germline at one end; this may be a read error. The chain joins TRBV4-2 to TRBJ2-2; 9 bases agree with TRBD1. Germline values: CDR1 LGHNA, CDR2 YNFKEQ. The CDR3 totals 16 residues. The chain's CDR3 is CASSQGDRVNTGELSF. Here the CDR3 DNA reads TGTGCCAGCAGCCAAGGGGACAGGGTTAACACCGGGGAGCTGTCTTTT.

The chain uses TRBV27 and TRBJ1-6; D might be TRBD1 (5 bases). From germline, CDR1 is MNHEY and CDR2 SMNVEV (reference sequence). Trimming removed 6 bases from V and 0 bases from J, with 9 bases in between. This CDR3 has 15 residues. In nucleotides, the CDR3 is TGTGCCAGCAGACCAGGGAGCTCCTATAATTCACCCCTCCACTTT. This codes for CASRPGSSYNSPLHF.

This clonotype was counted at least ten times. The chain joins TRBV6-5 to TRBJ2-7, with 7 bases that match TRBD1. The CDR3 consists of 16 residues. Germline CDR1 MNHEY, CDR2 SVGAGI. After removal of 4 bases from V and 0 bases from J, the junction contained 9 bases not matched to a gene. CDR3 region: CASSSKNRGISYEQYF. The DNA for the CDR3 is TGTGCCAGCAGTTCCAAAAACAGGGGTATCTCCTACGAGCAGTACTTC.

At least ten counts were recorded for this clonotype. The J gene is TRBJ2-3, the V gene TRBV29-1; a possible D gene is TRBD1 (6 bases). This CDR3 is built from 14 residues. Germline V gene data show CDR1 as SQVTM and CDR2 as ANQGSEA. The V end lost 1 base, the J end lost 2 bases, and 10 bases lay between the germline ends. In nucleotides, the CDR3 is TGCAGCGTTGAAGGCCAGGGGATCACAGATACGCAGTATTTT. It encodes CSVEGQGITDTQYF.

This clonotype showed up just a few times. This chain connects TRBV28 to TRBJ1-6; D gene unclear. The V end was cut by 7 bases, the J end by 9 bases, with 16 bases between. Germline V lookup: CDR1 MDHEN, CDR2 SYDVKM. There are 14 residues in the CDR3. CDR3 loop: CASTQAGSFSPLHF. The DNA of the CDR3 is TGTGCCAGCACCCAGGCGGGGAGCTTTTCACCCCTCCACTTT.

Of note for this clonotype: Since a much larger clone is just one base distant, this may be a read error. The J gene is TRBJ1-2, the V gene TRBV7-8; 12 nucleotides match TRBD1. The CDR3 spans 15 residues. Germline V gene sequence: CDR1 SGHVS, CDR2 FQNEAQ. The CDR3 sequence is CASSLAGTGGNGYAF. CDR3 in DNA: TGTGCCAGCAGCTTAGCCGGGACAGGGGGCAATGGCTACGCCTTC.

This clonotype has a handful of counts. V and J are TRBV7-9 and TRBJ1-3; D is uncertain. CDR1 is SEHNR, CDR2 FQNEAQ, per germline (reference sequence). The CDR3 is made up of 15 amino acids. The germline V and J ends were trimmed by 7 bases and 1 base, with 14 bases remaining between them. The CDR3 sequence is CASTGSGRSGNTIYF. Here the CDR3 DNA reads TGTGCCAGCACGGGGTCCGGCAGATCTGGAAACACCATATATTTT. Complete variable domain (other parts from reference TRBV7-9 and TRBJ1-3): DTGVSQNPRHKITKRGQNVTFRCDPISEHNRLYWYRQTLGQGPEFLTYFQNEAQLEKSRLLSDRFSAERPKGSFSTLEIQRTEQGDSAMYLCASTGSGRSGNTIYFGEGSWLTVV.

In this sample, this clonotype turned up once. The chain recombines TRBV7-9 with TRBJ2-2; TRBD1 might be the D (5 bases). This CDR3 comprises 12 residues. In germline, CDR1 is SEHNR, CDR2 FQNEAQ (reference sequence). The V and J ends lost 8 bases and 8 bases respectively, with 12 bases between them. CDR3 loop: CASQLGPGELFF. As DNA, the CDR3 is TGTGCCAGCCAACTGGGGCCTGGGGAGCTGTTTTTT.

This clonotype was counted a few times. The V gene is TRBV9, the J gene TRBJ2-5, with D perhaps matching TRBD2 (6 bases). Trimming removed 0 bases from V and 0 bases from J, with 9 bases in between. Germline V gene lookup returns CDR1 SGDLS and CDR2 YYNGEE. CDR3 length: 15 residues. The CDR3 coding sequence is TGTGCCAGCAGCGTAGAACGGGGGTACCAAGAGACCCAGTACTTC. Protein sequence: CASSVERGYQETQYF. The entire variable domain, with the rest obtained from reference TRBV9 and TRBJ2-5, is as follows: DSGVTQTPKHLITATGQRVTLRCSPRSGDLSVYWYQQSLDQGLQFLIQYYNGEERAKGNILERFSAQQFPDLHSELNLSSLELGDSALYFCASSVERGYQETQYFGPGTRLLVL.

The CDR3 DNA is TGCGCCAGCAGCCAAACGTTACAGGGGGCGGCCTTGTCATTCGGAAACACCATATATTTT. It translates to CASSQTLQGAALSFGNTIYF. The chain carries TRBV4-3 and TRBJ1-3, with 9 nucleotides matching TRBD1. CDR3 length equals 20 residues. Germline values: CDR1 LGHNA, CDR2 YSLEER. Germline trimming cut 2 bases from V and 4 bases from J; bases unmatched to any gene: 18.

The chain joins TRBV29-1 to TRBJ1-1; D call uncertain. The germline V and J ends were trimmed by 4 bases and 11 bases, with 17 bases remaining between them. The CDR3 runs 12 residues. Germline CDR1 reads SQVTM; CDR2 reads ANQGSEA. CDR3 residues: CSVGGSGGTAFF. CDR3 nucleotides: TGCAGCGTTGGTGGATCTGGAGGTACGGCTTTCTTT.

The rearrangement uses TRBV4-2 and TRBJ2-1; D is ambiguous. V was pared by 1 base and J by 2 bases, with 12 bases between. The CDR3 spans 16 residues. Per germline, CDR1 LGHNA and CDR2 YNFKEQ. The CDR3 DNA is TGTGCCAGCAGCCAAGGGATGACCCAGCCCTACAATGAGCAGTTCTTC. Amino acids: CASSQGMTQPYNEQFF.